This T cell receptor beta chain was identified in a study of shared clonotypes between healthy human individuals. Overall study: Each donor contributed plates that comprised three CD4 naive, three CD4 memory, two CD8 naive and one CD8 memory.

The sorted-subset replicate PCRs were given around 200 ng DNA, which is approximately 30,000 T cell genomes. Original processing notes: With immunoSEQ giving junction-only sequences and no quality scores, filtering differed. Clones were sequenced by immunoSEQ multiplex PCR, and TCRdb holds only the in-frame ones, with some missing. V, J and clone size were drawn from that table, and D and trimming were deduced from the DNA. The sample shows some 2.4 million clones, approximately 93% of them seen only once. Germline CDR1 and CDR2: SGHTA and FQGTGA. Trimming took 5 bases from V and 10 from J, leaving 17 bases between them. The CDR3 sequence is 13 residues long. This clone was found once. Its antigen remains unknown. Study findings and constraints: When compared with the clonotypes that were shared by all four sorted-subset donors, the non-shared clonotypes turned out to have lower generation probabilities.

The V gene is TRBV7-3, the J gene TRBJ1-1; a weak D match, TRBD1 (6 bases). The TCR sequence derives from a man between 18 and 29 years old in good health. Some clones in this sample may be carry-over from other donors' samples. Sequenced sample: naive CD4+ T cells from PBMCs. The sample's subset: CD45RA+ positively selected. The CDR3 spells CASSPGAKRGAFF. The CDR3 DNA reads TGTGCCAGCAGCCCGGGGGCAAAGAGGGGAGCTTTCTTT.